The sequence of this T cell receptor (beta chain) was determined in a study of patients and donors after allogeneic stem cell transplantation. This clonotype was counted ten times or more. Using its own MiXCR run on the RT-PCR reads, TCRdb lists one record per CDR3 protein. The data show almost 90,000 distinct CDR3 sequences, with around 5% seen just once and 2.6% held by the top ten. The CDR3 sequence is 13 residues long. V was shortened by 7 bases and J by 11 bases, with 20 bases between the two germline ends. Germline lookup yields CDR1 MNHEY and CDR2 SMNVEV (reference sequence). Sequencing was performed on blood, either unsorted or a sorted T cell fraction (not recorded which). The TCR sequence derives from a human donor who was either an allogeneic HSCT recipient or a stem cell or donor lymphocyte infusion donor (not recorded which). It is not recorded whose cells these are; they may come from a transplant donor. The chain has TRBV27 and TRBJ1-1, with D tentatively TRBD1 (5 bases). The CDR3 protein is CASMGLYGLVAFF. DNA of the CDR3: TGTGCCAGCATGGGGCTCTATGGGCTGGTGGCTTTCTTT.